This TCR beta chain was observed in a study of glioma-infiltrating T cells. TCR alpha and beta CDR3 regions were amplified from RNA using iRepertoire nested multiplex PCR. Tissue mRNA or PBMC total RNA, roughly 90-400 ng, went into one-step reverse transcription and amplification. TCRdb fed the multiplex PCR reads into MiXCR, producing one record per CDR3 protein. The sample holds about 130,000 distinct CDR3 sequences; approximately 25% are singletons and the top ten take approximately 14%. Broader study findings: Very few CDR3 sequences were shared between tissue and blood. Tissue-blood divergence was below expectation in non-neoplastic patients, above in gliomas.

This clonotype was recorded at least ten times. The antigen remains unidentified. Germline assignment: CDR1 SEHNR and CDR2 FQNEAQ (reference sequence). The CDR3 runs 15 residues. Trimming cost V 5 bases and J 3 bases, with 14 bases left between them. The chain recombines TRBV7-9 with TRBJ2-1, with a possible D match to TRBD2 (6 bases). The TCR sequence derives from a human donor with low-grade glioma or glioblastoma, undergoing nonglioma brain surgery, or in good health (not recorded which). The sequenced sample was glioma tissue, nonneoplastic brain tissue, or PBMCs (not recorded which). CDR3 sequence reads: CASSAGRGIYNEQFF. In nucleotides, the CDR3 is TGTGCCAGCAGCGCCGGGAGAGGGATCTACAATGAGCAGTTCTTC.